This TCR beta chain came from a study of metastatic and nonmetastatic thyroid tumors. About the study: Repertoire data that came from the blood and tumor or nodule tissue of malignant and benign thyroid patients were compared.

In the authors' workflow: Construction of a distant-metastasis classifier for papillary thyroid cancer relied on CDR3 differences across clinicopathological groups. TCRdb reprocessed the PCR reads using MiXCR. TCRdb, rather than the study authors, made the V and J calls. The top ten hold more than 3% of the sample, which has around 28,000 clones, around 3.5% seen once. By share of the sample, this clone is medium-sized (0.01 to 0.1%). Its antigen is not identified. The germline V gene has CDR1 SNHLY and CDR2 FYNNEI. V dropped 7 bases and J dropped 1 base, with 4 bases sitting between them. The CDR3 sequence is 12 residues long. All patients reached thyroid surgery having received no treatment beforehand. General study findings and limits: It was reportedly found that TCR beta diversity was significantly higher in malignant thyroid tumors than in benign nodules, a difference seen in both blood and tumor samples.

This sequence joins TRBV2 and TRBJ2-2; D gene ambiguous. What was sequenced was blood. The TCR comes from a male donor with papillary thyroid cancer or a benign thyroid nodule (not recorded which). Some clones in this sample may be carry-over from other donors' samples. CDR3 sequence reads: CASNENTGELFF. CDR3 bases: TGTGCCAGCAACGAGAACACCGGGGAGCTGTTTTTT.